This TCR beta chain is drawn from a study of T cells after yellow fever vaccination (dated by TCRdb to the late 2010s). Notes on the research overall: The SMART-Seq v4 Ultra Low Input RNA kit was used to prepare libraries from fractions with low cell numbers. To follow T-cell clones before and after both primary and booster YFV17D yellow fever vaccination, bulk TCR alpha and beta repertoires underwent longitudinal sequencing. Two healthy male donors, one aged 18 to 30 and one aged 30 to 40 years, were included in the cohort. Blood samples were taken at several timepoints before and after primary and secondary immunization, and bulk PBMC replicates and cell subsets were isolated.

In this sample, this clonotype turned up a few times. The antigen this receptor binds is unknown. No much larger clonotype is one base removed from it; base qualities were not supplied. The junction shows trimming of 2 bases on V and 0 bases on J, plus 11 bases between the germline ends. Looking up the germline V gene yields CDR1 SGHVS and CDR2 FQNEAQ. Reading from cysteine to phenylalanine, the CDR3 counts 16 amino acids. Of all the DNA, just the CDR3 is kept, 48 bases in frame from base 1. The sample was run on an Illumina NovaSeq 6000. Synthesis of TCR cDNA relied on 5'RACE template switching, a step that introduced a universal primer site along with unique molecular identifiers. cDNA synthesis was primed from both the TCR alpha and TCR beta constant segments. Library amplification involved two PCR steps, and the second step added sample barcodes and sequencing adapters. Sequencing of libraries was done on Illumina HiSeq 2500 (2x100 bp) or NovaSeq (2x150 bp). Under the source paper's analysis protocol: Demultiplexing of reads and collapsing into UMI consensus sequences were performed with MIGEC, and V(D)J alignment was carried out with MiXCR. Vaccine-responding clonotypes were defined with edgeR using replicate PBMC samples, requiring FDR below 0.01 and a log2 fold change above 5 up to day 15. CD4 or CD8 identity was assigned to each bulk clonotype according to whether the clonotype was present at higher abundance in the sequenced CD4 repertoire or the sequenced CD8 repertoire. TCRdb trimmed public reads at Q25 via fastp, called clones via MiXCR and kept in-frame beta chains. For every CDR3 protein sequence, its rows merge into one entry that carries the most common genes and DNA. The V and J calls were not made by the authors but by TCRdb's processing. The sample includes hundreds of thousands of distinct CDR3 sequences, with less than 9.5% observed a single time. The top ten hold 3% to 4% of the sample.

The treatment or condition tag for this specimen amounts to: live attenuated yellow fever vaccine strain. A standard Ficoll-Paque protocol was used to isolate PBMCs from peripheral blood. Dynabeads CD4 and CD8 positive selection kits were used to isolate the CD4 and CD8 T-cell fractions. RNA was extracted with TriZol from bulk PBMCs, CD4 and CD8 fractions, and dextramer-positive and dextramer-negative fractions. General conclusions and limits of the study: Computational filtering was required because FACS-sorted repertoires could contain abundant contaminating clonotypes from the bulk population. After the booster, most clones that had expanded after primary vaccination were detected again (almost 97% of CD4 and under 90% of CD8), suggesting broad maintenance of memory. The secondary T-cell response was weaker than the primary response but faster, peaking on day 5 instead of day 15. A small fraction of clonotypes appeared in both the CD4 and CD8 compartments, likely as a result of convergent recombination. Because only a couple of donors were included in the study, the extent to which the findings can be generalized is limited.

The sequencing here drew on CD4+ T cells sorted from PBMCs, taken 5 days after the yellow fever booster vaccination. The chain couples TRBV7-8 to TRBJ2-4, with a tentative D gene TRBD1 over 5 matching bases. The clonotype was recovered from a man younger than 30 who received the YFV17D yellow fever vaccine. The DNA sequence is given as TGTGCCAGCAGCTTAACCGCGACAGTAGCCAAAAACATTCAGTACTTC. Translation gives CASSLTATVAKNIQYF.